This T cell receptor beta chain stems from a study of blood T cell repertoires in COVID-19. This CDR3 region has 18 residues. Germline V gene sequence: CDR1 LGHNT, CDR2 FRNRAP. The V segment lost 0 bases and the J segment 6 bases; nucleotides outside the gene matches: 14. Clones were sequenced by immunoSEQ multiplex PCR, and TCRdb holds only the in-frame ones, with some missing. The data show under 150,000 clones, around 87% seen once. This chain connects TRBV12-5 to TRBJ1-5; the match to TRBD1 covers 7 bases. The TCR sequence derives from a woman between 45 and 65 years old who had recovered from COVID-19. Sequencing input: peripheral blood. The CDR3 sequence is CASGLVRLGGRGTQPQHF. The CDR3, as DNA: TGTGCTAGTGGTTTGGTACGGCTTGGAGGCAGGGGGACTCAGCCCCAGCATTTT.